A selection of T cell receptor beta chains follows, all from one sample in a study of T-cell reconstitution after alpha-beta-depleted transplantation in children. TCRdb independently ran MiXCR on the PCR reads; one entry per CDR3 protein. The sample lists more than 200,000 distinct CDR3 sequences, about a quarter occurring once. The specimen comprised PBMCs, sampled before TCRalphabeta/CD19-depleted stem cell transplant. The receptor source for this set is a girl aged 2-10 years with Fanconi anemia, due to receive a stem cell transplant. Both conserved end residues are trimmed from each CDR3. Each record gives: V gene, J gene, D gene, CDR3 protein. D genes are given only for firm matches.

>TRBV20-1|TRBJ2-1|-
SANRATGGEQF
>TRBV11-2|TRBJ2-1|-
ASSRDRLNEQF
>TRBV19|TRBJ2-7|-
ASSIIEGKGYEQY
>TRBV20-1|TRBJ2-1|-
SAKRELEQF
>TRBV6-5|TRBJ2-7|TRBD2
ASSSTGRAGEQY
>TRBV29-1|TRBJ1-1|-
SVLRPRGMNTEAF
>TRBV28|TRBJ2-2|-
ASSSDSHRGELF
>TRBV7-3|TRBJ2-1|-
ASSLTVRADYNEQF
>TRBV5-1|TRBJ2-1|-
ASSLVKGYYEQF
>TRBV29-1|TRBJ2-1|TRBD2
SVDRTSGVHNEQF
>TRBV9|TRBJ2-1|-
ASSASILNEQF
>TRBV11-3|TRBJ2-7|TRBD1
ASSLDRGAVEQY
>TRBV7-8|TRBJ2-3|TRBD2
ASIVLAGAPSTDTQY
>TRBV20-1|TRBJ2-7|-
SARPTFSSYEQY
>TRBV20-1|TRBJ1-1|-
SARRGAREAF
>TRBV2|TRBJ2-7|TRBD1
ASSAGTGGYEQY
>TRBV5-1|TRBJ2-3|TRBD2
ASSRLAGDGTDTQY
>TRBV18|TRBJ2-7|-
ASSPLAYEQY
>TRBV29-1|TRBJ2-2|-
SVPLEGRTGELF
>TRBV15|TRBJ2-7|-
ATSRGGEDEQY
>TRBV13|TRBJ2-3|TRBD2
ASSSPDAGGSLNTQY
>TRBV6-5|TRBJ1-1|TRBD1
ASSDRVNTEAF
>TRBV29-1|TRBJ2-5|-
SAARTAGQETQY
>TRBV15|TRBJ2-1|-
ATSSPRTKNNEQF
>TRBV6-1|TRBJ1-4|-
ASSEGTPGLF
>TRBV6-5|TRBJ2-2|-
ASSYSQGTANTGELF
>TRBV13|TRBJ1-6|TRBD1
ASSFRGMSYNSPLH
>TRBV11-2|TRBJ2-7|TRBD1
ASSLQGQGTYEQY
>TRBV28|TRBJ2-5|-
ASSAPLEGAGETQY
>TRBV6-1|TRBJ2-7|-
ASTRGGTQEYEQY
>TRBV10-3|TRBJ2-3|-
AIGGGPDTQY
>TRBV20-1|TRBJ2-5|-
SARGSPSGWQETQY
>TRBV7-9|TRBJ1-1|-
ASSTALNTEAF
>TRBV11-2|TRBJ2-3|TRBD2
ASSLEALAGGLGDTQY
>TRBV28|TRBJ1-2|-
ASSLPGSSNYGYT
>TRBV12-3/TRBV12-4|TRBJ2-6|TRBD1
ASRLGTAYSGANVLT
>TRBV6-2/TRBV6-3|TRBJ2-4|-
ASSYFEDIQY